This TCR beta chain appears in the sequencing data of a study of PD-1 blockade in classical Hodgkin lymphoma. The study, taken as a whole, reports: Newly diagnosed patients had diversity similar to the baseline diversity of complete responders. Later analyses included only patients treated at least 1 year post-ASCT.

The method was immunoSEQ multiplex PCR; TCRdb's version includes in-frame clones alone and lacks a portion of them. The top ten clones hold 15% to 20% of a sample with 90,000 to 110,000 clones, approximately 89% of them seen once. Time point: cycle 4 day 1 (C4D1), after five to seven weeks of nivolumab. Every one of the patients relapsed after autologous stem cell transplantation (brentuximab vedotin exposure was variable). The patients, who had relapsed/refractory classical Hodgkin lymphoma, achieved best responses of complete response, partial response or progressive disease. Concerning this clone itself: Its antigen is undetermined.

The sequence was collected from a human donor with classical Hodgkin lymphoma. Source: peripheral blood mononuclear cells (PBMCs), taken before the fourth cycle of nivolumab.

CDR3 coding DNA: TGCGCCAGCAGCTTGGGGACAGGACCATCCTACGAGCAGTACTTC. Translation: CASSLGTGPSYEQYF. The V call is TRBV5-1, the J call TRBJ2-7; 7 nucleotides line up with TRBD1. Per germline, CDR1 SGHRS and CDR2 YFSETQ. The CDR3 totals 15 residues. V trimming: 0 bases; J trimming: 1 base; junction bases outside the gene matches: 4. Together with reference TRBV5-1 and TRBJ2-7, the CDR3 gives the full variable domain: KAGVTQTPRYLIKTRGQQVTLSCSPISGHRSVSWYQQTPGQGLQFLFEYFSETQRNKGNFPGRFSGRQFSNSRSEMNVSTLELGDSALYLCASSLGTGPSYEQYFGPGTRLTVT.